This TCR beta chain is from a study of patients and donors after allogeneic stem cell transplantation. TCRdb re-analysed the RT-PCR reads in MiXCR, keeping a single row per CDR3 protein. The sample contains a few thousand distinct CDR3 sequences, approximately 24% of which appear only once. By frequency in the sample, this clonotype is medium-sized. Trimming cost V 1 base and J 5 bases; bases outside gene matches: 3. CDR3 length: 15 residues. CDR1 is SGHAT, CDR2 FQNNGV, per germline. The sample comprised blood, either unsorted or a sorted T cell fraction (not recorded which). The clonotype comes from a human donor who was either an allogeneic HSCT recipient or a stem cell or donor lymphocyte infusion donor (not recorded which). It is not recorded whose cells these are; they may come from a transplant donor. This chain uses TRBV11-2 with TRBJ1-4; 8 positions match TRBD1. CDR3 sequence (DNA): TGTGCCAGCAGCTTAGGGGACAGGCCGAATGAAAAACTGTTTTTT. Translated, it gives CASSLGDRPNEKLFF.